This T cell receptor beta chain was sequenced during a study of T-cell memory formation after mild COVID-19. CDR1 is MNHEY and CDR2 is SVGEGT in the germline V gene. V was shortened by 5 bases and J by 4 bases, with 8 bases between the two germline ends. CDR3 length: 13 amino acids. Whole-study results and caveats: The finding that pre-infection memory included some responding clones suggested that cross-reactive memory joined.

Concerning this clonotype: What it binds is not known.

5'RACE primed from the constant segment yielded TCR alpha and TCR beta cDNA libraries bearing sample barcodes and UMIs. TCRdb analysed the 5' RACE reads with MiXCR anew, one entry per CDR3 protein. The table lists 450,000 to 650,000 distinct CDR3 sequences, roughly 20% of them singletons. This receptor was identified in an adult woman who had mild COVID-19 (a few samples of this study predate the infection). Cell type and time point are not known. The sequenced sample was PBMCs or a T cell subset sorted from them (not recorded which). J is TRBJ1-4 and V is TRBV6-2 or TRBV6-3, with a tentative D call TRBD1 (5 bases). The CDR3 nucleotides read TGTGCCAGCAGTCGGGACGGTAATGAAAAACTGTTTTTT. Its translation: CASSRDGNEKLFF.